A selection of T cell receptor beta chains follows, all from one sample in a study of shared clonotypes between healthy human individuals. The data were produced by immunoSEQ multiplex PCR, yet TCRdb's version contains in-frame clones alone and is incomplete. Of fewer than 400,000 clones in the sample, roughly 70% were seen once. The sequencing input was memory CD4+ T cells sorted from blood. Receptors originate from a man aged 30 to 45 in good health. Each CDR3 is given with its conserved first and last residue. The D gene is left open where the match is weak. The size of a clone is reported for some rows only, either as once, few or many, or as a class for expanded clones.

CDR3aa: CASSQLDRLQETQYF
CDR3nt: TGTGCCAGCAGCCAACTTGACAGACTCCAAGAGACCCAGTACTTC
v_gene: TRBV14
j_gene: TRBJ2-5
abundance: .
d_gene: .

CDR3aa: CASSSLAGAQSYEQYF
CDR3nt: TGTGCCAGCAGTTCATTAGCGGGAGCCCAATCTTACGAGCAGTACTTC
v_gene: TRBV28
j_gene: TRBJ2-7
abundance: .
d_gene: TRBD2

CDR3aa: CASSSRRVDSGNTIYF
CDR3nt: TGTGCCAGCAGCTCCCGACGGGTTGACTCTGGAAACACCATATATTTT
v_gene: TRBV7-8
j_gene: TRBJ1-3
abundance: .
d_gene: .

CDR3aa: CASSLAPGNYEQYF
CDR3nt: TGTGCCAGCAGCTTAGCGCCCGGAAACTACGAGCAGTACTTC
v_gene: TRBV7-2
j_gene: TRBJ2-7
abundance: .
d_gene: .

CDR3aa: CASSYGTGTPLGEQFF
CDR3nt: TGTGCCAGCAGCTACGGCACCGGGACCCCATTAGGTGAGCAGTTCTTC
v_gene: TRBV11-3
j_gene: TRBJ2-1
abundance: few
d_gene: .

CDR3aa: CASSDLRAGDYNEQFF
CDR3nt: TGCGCCAGCAGTGACCTCCGAGCGGGGGACTACAATGAGCAGTTCTTC
v_gene: TRBV10-1
j_gene: TRBJ2-1
abundance: once
d_gene: TRBD2

CDR3aa: CASSFSTDPLYYEQYF
CDR3nt: TGTGCCAGCAGTTTCAGTACAGACCCCCTATACTACGAGCAGTACTTC
v_gene: TRBV27
j_gene: TRBJ2-7
abundance: .
d_gene: .

CDR3aa: CASSQNRGAGELFF
CDR3nt: TGTGCCAGCAGCCAAAACAGGGGGGCCGGGGAGCTGTTTTTT
v_gene: TRBV7-8
j_gene: TRBJ2-2
abundance: .
d_gene: TRBD1

CDR3aa: CASSWGENTGELFF
CDR3nt: TGTGCCAGCAGTTGGGGGGAGAACACCGGGGAGCTGTTTTTT
v_gene: TRBV28
j_gene: TRBJ2-2
abundance: .
d_gene: .

CDR3aa: CASSLAGTGEETQYF
CDR3nt: TGTGCCAGCAGCTTAGCTGGGACAGGGGAAGAGACCCAGTACTTC
v_gene: TRBV7-2
j_gene: TRBJ2-5
abundance: once
d_gene: TRBD1

CDR3aa: CASSQAGESSDTQYF
CDR3nt: TGTGCCAGCAGCCAAGCGGGAGAGAGCTCAGATACGCAGTATTTT
v_gene: TRBV2
j_gene: TRBJ2-3
abundance: .
d_gene: TRBD2

CDR3aa: CASSINRRETQYF
CDR3nt: TGTGCCAGTAGTATAAATAGGCGGGAGACCCAGTACTTC
v_gene: TRBV19
j_gene: TRBJ2-5
abundance: .
d_gene: .

CDR3aa: CASSLRGEQYF
CDR3nt: TGTGCCAGCAGCCTTCGGGGCGAGCAGTACTTC
v_gene: TRBV5-6
j_gene: TRBJ2-7
abundance: .
d_gene: .

CDR3aa: CATSRFPGQQTFGAFF
CDR3nt: TGTGCCACCTCACGGTTTCCGGGACAGCAAACTTTCGGAGCTTTCTTT
v_gene: TRBV2
j_gene: TRBJ1-1
abundance: few
d_gene: TRBD1

CDR3aa: CASSLGQATGNTIYF
CDR3nt: TGTGCCAGCAGCTTGGGGCAGGCCACCGGAAACACCATATATTTT
v_gene: TRBV5-4
j_gene: TRBJ1-3
abundance: .
d_gene: .

CDR3aa: CASSSHGSALWEQYF
CDR3nt: TGTGCCAGCAGCTCCCACGGATCGGCCCTTTGGGAGCAGTACTTC
v_gene: TRBV7-9
j_gene: TRBJ2-7
abundance: .
d_gene: .

CDR3aa: CASSTEHSYEQYF
CDR3nt: TGTGCCAGCTCCACCGAACACTCCTACGAGCAGTACTTC
v_gene: TRBV6-1
j_gene: TRBJ2-7
abundance: .
d_gene: .

CDR3aa: CASSSGVGRGQFF
CDR3nt: TGTGCCAGCAGCTCGGGTGTGGGGCGGGGGCAGTTCTTC
v_gene: TRBV6-5
j_gene: TRBJ2-1
abundance: .
d_gene: .

CDR3aa: CASKSWDRGQTQYF
CDR3nt: TGTGCCAGCAAAAGCTGGGACAGGGGGCAGACCCAGTACTTC
v_gene: TRBV6-5
j_gene: TRBJ2-5
abundance: .
d_gene: TRBD1

CDR3aa: CASSWQGKIQNTEAFF
CDR3nt: TGTGCCAGCAGCTGGCAGGGGAAGATCCAGAACACTGAAGCTTTCTTT
v_gene: TRBV11-3
j_gene: TRBJ1-1
abundance: .
d_gene: .

CDR3aa: CASSEGAVSSGANVLTF
CDR3nt: TGTGCCAGCAGCGAAGGTGCAGTCAGCTCTGGGGCCAACGTCCTGACTTTC
v_gene: TRBV28
j_gene: TRBJ2-6
abundance: .
d_gene: .

CDR3aa: CASVLTPGTDTQYF
CDR3nt: TGTGCCAGCGTACTGACTCCTGGCACAGATACGCAGTATTTT
v_gene: TRBV6-6
j_gene: TRBJ2-3
abundance: .
d_gene: .

CDR3aa: CASSLGPGRINQPQHF
CDR3nt: TGTGCCAGCAGCTTGGGTCCAGGACGGATCAATCAGCCCCAGCATTTT
v_gene: TRBV5-6
j_gene: TRBJ1-5
abundance: .
d_gene: .

CDR3aa: CASSLSGDRGQYF
CDR3nt: TGTGCCAGCAGTCTTAGCGGGGACCGCGGGCAGTACTTC
v_gene: TRBV2
j_gene: TRBJ2-7
abundance: .
d_gene: TRBD2

CDR3aa: CASTGLPPHEQYF
CDR3nt: TGTGCCAGTACCGGCCTACCCCCCCACGAGCAGTACTTC
v_gene: TRBV6-6
j_gene: TRBJ2-7
abundance: .
d_gene: .

CDR3aa: CASSIIVSTDTQYF
CDR3nt: TGTGCCAGTAGTATAATTGTTTCCACAGATACGCAGTATTTT
v_gene: TRBV19
j_gene: TRBJ2-3
abundance: .
d_gene: .

CDR3aa: CASSLDALAGYNEQFF
CDR3nt: TGCGCCAGCAGCTTGGATGCCCTAGCGGGATACAATGAGCAGTTCTTC
v_gene: TRBV5-1
j_gene: TRBJ2-1
abundance: .
d_gene: TRBD2

CDR3aa: CASSLQTVPETQYF
CDR3nt: TGTGCCAGCAGCTTACAAACAGTCCCGGAGACCCAGTACTTC
v_gene: TRBV11-2
j_gene: TRBJ2-5
abundance: many
d_gene: .

CDR3aa: CASSKKLAGFREKLFF
CDR3nt: TGTGCCAGCAGCAAAAAGCTAGCAGGCTTTAGAGAAAAACTGTTTTTT
v_gene: TRBV21-1
j_gene: TRBJ1-4
abundance: .
d_gene: .

CDR3aa: CASSPPKTSGRAHFEQYF
CDR3nt: TGTGCCAGCAGCCCACCAAAAACCAGCGGGAGGGCCCACTTCGAGCAGTACTTC
v_gene: TRBV7-6
j_gene: TRBJ2-7
abundance: .
d_gene: TRBD2

CDR3aa: CASSRLAGFYNEQFF
CDR3nt: TGTGCCAGCAGCCGACTAGCGGGATTCTACAATGAGCAGTTCTTC
v_gene: TRBV28
j_gene: TRBJ2-1
abundance: few
d_gene: TRBD2

CDR3aa: CASSLIRGMAETQYF
CDR3nt: TGTGCCAGCAGCTTAATACGGGGAATGGCAGAGACCCAGTACTTC
v_gene: TRBV5-6
j_gene: TRBJ2-5
abundance: .
d_gene: .

CDR3aa: CASSGQGGNEKLFF
CDR3nt: TGTGCCAGCAGCGGACAGGGAGGGAATGAAAAACTGTTTTTT
v_gene: TRBV6-6
j_gene: TRBJ1-4
abundance: few
d_gene: TRBD1

CDR3aa: CASSFWFGRPEETQYF
CDR3nt: TGTGCCAGCAGCTTTTGGTTTGGGCGGCCCGAGGAGACCCAGTACTTC
v_gene: TRBV7-9
j_gene: TRBJ2-5
abundance: few
d_gene: .

CDR3aa: CASSPEGFPSYGYTF
CDR3nt: TGCGCCAGCAGCCCCGAAGGGTTTCCCTCCTATGGCTACACCTTC
v_gene: TRBV4-1
j_gene: TRBJ1-2
abundance: .
d_gene: .

CDR3aa: CASRNAQGVGNQPQHF
CDR3nt: TGTGCCAGCAGGAACGCACAGGGCGTGGGCAATCAGCCCCAGCATTTT
v_gene: TRBV28
j_gene: TRBJ1-5
abundance: .
d_gene: .

CDR3aa: CASSPAGYPANSNQPQHF
CDR3nt: TGTGCCAGCAGTCCCGCCGGTTATCCAGCGAATAGCAATCAGCCCCAGCATTTT
v_gene: TRBV27
j_gene: TRBJ1-5
abundance: .
d_gene: .

CDR3aa: CASRRDSGNTIYF
CDR3nt: TGTGCCAGCAGGAGGGACTCTGGAAACACCATATATTTT
v_gene: TRBV28
j_gene: TRBJ1-3
abundance: .
d_gene: .

CDR3aa: CASSLLSDGTAQFSGIYEQYF
CDR3nt: TGTGCCAGCAGCTTACTAAGCGATGGGACAGCTCAGTTTAGCGGAATATACGAGCAGTACTTC
v_gene: TRBV7-6
j_gene: TRBJ2-7
abundance: .
d_gene: .

CDR3aa: CASSLGPSYNEQFF
CDR3nt: TGTGCCAGCAGCCTGGGACCCTCCTACAATGAGCAGTTCTTC
v_gene: TRBV11-2
j_gene: TRBJ2-1
abundance: .
d_gene: .

CDR3aa: CASSLSGSGSAGTTQYF
CDR3nt: TGCGCCAGCAGCTTGTCTGGTAGCGGGAGTGCTGGGACGACCCAGTACTTC
v_gene: TRBV5-1
j_gene: TRBJ2-5
abundance: .
d_gene: TRBD2

CDR3aa: CASSGPLGGGPHEQYF
CDR3nt: TGTGCCAGCAGTGGCCCGTTGGGGGGAGGGCCACACGAGCAGTACTTC
v_gene: TRBV2
j_gene: TRBJ2-7
abundance: few
d_gene: TRBD2

CDR3aa: CASSAGQEEKLFF
CDR3nt: TGTGCCAGCAGCGCGGGACAGGAAGAAAAACTGTTTTTT
v_gene: TRBV7-8
j_gene: TRBJ1-4
abundance: .
d_gene: TRBD1

CDR3aa: CASSFRTGGLPSGANVLTF
CDR3nt: TGCGCCAGCAGCTTCAGAACAGGGGGCTTGCCCTCTGGGGCCAACGTCCTGACTTTC
v_gene: TRBV4-1
j_gene: TRBJ2-6
abundance: once
d_gene: TRBD1

CDR3aa: CSVERLADYNEQFF
CDR3nt: TGCAGCGTTGAAAGGCTAGCGGACTACAATGAGCAGTTCTTC
v_gene: TRBV29-1
j_gene: TRBJ2-1
abundance: .
d_gene: TRBD2

CDR3aa: CASSSGREVIDTQYF
CDR3nt: TGTGCCAGCAGTTCTGGGCGGGAGGTAATAGATACGCAGTATTTT
v_gene: TRBV25-1
j_gene: TRBJ2-3
abundance: .
d_gene: TRBD2

CDR3aa: CASRGGHEQYF
CDR3nt: TGTGCCTCCCGGGGGGGGCACGAGCAGTACTTC
v_gene: TRBV10-3
j_gene: TRBJ2-7
abundance: .
d_gene: TRBD2

CDR3aa: CASSIIISDGYTF
CDR3nt: TGTGCCAGTAGTATAATCATCTCGGATGGCTACACCTTC
v_gene: TRBV19
j_gene: TRBJ1-2
abundance: .
d_gene: .

CDR3aa: CATSMGLATDTQYF
CDR3nt: TGTGCCACCAGCATGGGACTAGCCACAGATACGCAGTATTTT
v_gene: TRBV15
j_gene: TRBJ2-3
abundance: many
d_gene: TRBD2

CDR3aa: CASREQGFNTEAFF
CDR3nt: TGTGCCAGCAGAGAACAGGGCTTTAACACTGAAGCTTTCTTT
v_gene: TRBV7-2
j_gene: TRBJ1-1
abundance: .
d_gene: .

CDR3aa: CASRTGNNEQFF
CDR3nt: TGTGCCAGCAGGACAGGGAACAATGAGCAGTTCTTC
v_gene: TRBV6-5
j_gene: TRBJ2-1
abundance: .
d_gene: TRBD1

CDR3aa: CASSVVGSRTDTQYF
CDR3nt: TGTGCCAGCAGCGTAGTGGGTTCCCGCACAGATACGCAGTATTTT
v_gene: TRBV9
j_gene: TRBJ2-3
abundance: .
d_gene: .

CDR3aa: CASSSTPTYGYTF
CDR3nt: TGTGCCAGCTCATCGACACCAACCTATGGCTACACCTTC
v_gene: TRBV18
j_gene: TRBJ1-2
abundance: few
d_gene: .

CDR3aa: CAISGGERGYTF
CDR3nt: TGTGCCATCTCAGGGGGGGAGCGCGGCTACACCTTC
v_gene: TRBV10-3
j_gene: TRBJ1-2
abundance: .
d_gene: TRBD1